The 25 T cell receptor beta chains presented below share a single source sample, sequenced in a study of T-cell reconstitution after alpha-beta-depleted transplantation in children. Unique molecular identifiers were built into the TCRbeta library. One entry per CDR3 protein results from TCRdb running MiXCR on the PCR reads. The profile shows about 980,000 distinct CDR3 sequences, roughly 29% of them singletons. Sequenced material: PBMCs, mostly from graft donor cells, taken 360 days after TCRalphabeta/CD19-depleted stem cell transplant. These receptors came from a boy younger than two who had a stem cell transplant for SCID, so the T cells may come from the graft donor.

The rearrangement joins TRBV15 to TRBJ1-1, with D possibly matching TRBD1 (6 bases). Trimming removed 0 bases from V and 5 bases from J, with 13 bases in between. Germline-derived CDR1 and CDR2 are LNHNV and YYDKDF (reference sequence). This CDR3 has 15 amino acids. In nucleotides, the CDR3 is TGTGCCACCAGCAGAGATAAGGGGGTAGGGACTGAAGCTTTCTTT. It yields the protein CATSRDKGVGTEAFF.

In its sample, this clonotype was seen a few times. The chain employs TRBV24-1 and TRBJ2-7, with a tentative D call TRBD1 (6 bases). The V gene's germline CDR1 is KGHDR and CDR2 SFDVKD. The CDR3 has 12 residues. Trimming shortened V by 7 bases and J by 4 bases, and 10 bases separated the two germline ends. The CDR3 bases are TGTGCCACCAGGGACAGTCGGTACGAGCAGTACTTC. Translating gives CATRDSRYEQYF.

The chain employs TRBV7-6 and TRBJ2-1, with 9 nucleotides matching TRBD2. Germline assignment: CDR1 SGHVS and CDR2 FNYEAQ. Trimming took 4 bases from V and 7 from J; bases not matched to a gene: 14. This CDR3 is 17 amino acids long. CDR3 sequence reads: CASSYKDVGLAINEQFF. The CDR3 DNA sequence: TGTGCCAGCAGCTACAAGGATGTCGGACTAGCGATAAATGAGCAGTTCTTC.

The chain recombines TRBV4-2 with TRBJ2-3, with 9 nucleotides matching TRBD2. Germline V gene lookup returns CDR1 LGHNA and CDR2 YNFKEQ. This CDR3 is built from 17 residues. Losses at the gene ends were 1 base for V and 2 bases for J; bases not matched to a gene: 7. The CDR3 here is CASSQVPSGENTDTQYF. CDR3 nucleotide sequence: TGTGCCAGCAGCCAAGTTCCTAGCGGGGAAAACACAGATACGCAGTATTTT.

J is TRBJ2-1 and V is TRBV28; D possibly uses TRBD1 or TRBD2 (5 bases each). CDR1 is MDHEN and CDR2 is SYDVKM in the germline V gene. V was trimmed by 3 bases and J by 0 bases, leaving 9 bases between them. CDR3 size: 15 residues. The CDR3 loop reads CASSFGDHSYNEQFF. The CDR3 DNA reads TGTGCCAGCAGTTTCGGGGACCACTCCTACAATGAGCAGTTCTTC.

The CDR3 sequence: CSATTLDYGGHRRTEAFF. CDR3 DNA sequence: TGCAGTGCCACTACTCTAGACTACGGCGGCCACCGAAGGACTGAAGCTTTCTTT. This chain uses TRBV20-1 with TRBJ1-1; D is ambiguous. V dropped 6 bases and J dropped 5 bases, with 31 bases sitting between them. CDR3 length equals 18 residues. Germline CDR1 reads DFQATT; CDR2 reads SNEGSKA (reference sequence).

The rearrangement uses TRBV15 and TRBJ2-7, with TRBD1 matching 10 bases. The junction had 6 bases not matched to a gene; V was cut back by 0 bases and J by 4 bases. There are 16 residues in the CDR3. The germline CDR1 and CDR2 sequences are LNHNV and YYDKDF (reference sequence). The CDR3 protein is CATSRDPTGGYYEQYF. The CDR3 region has the DNA TGTGCCACCAGCAGAGACCCGACAGGGGGCTATTACGAGCAGTACTTC.

This chain links TRBV11-2 with TRBJ2-1; D may be TRBD2 (5 bases). This CDR3 has 16 amino acids. The ends were cut back, 0 bases at V and 3 bases at J, with 12 bases in the middle. Germline values: CDR1 SGHAT, CDR2 FQNNGV. The CDR3 loop is CASSLDGVRVYNEQFF. CDR3 DNA: TGTGCCAGCAGCTTAGACGGGGTACGGGTCTACAATGAGCAGTTCTTC.

This clonotype was picked up a small number of times. CDR3 sequence (DNA): TGTGCCATCAGACAGTCCCTCCTCGGCGAGCAGTACTTC. This encodes CAIRQSLLGEQYF. The V call is TRBV10-3, the J call TRBJ2-7, with no clear D. The CDR3 has 13 residues. Germline CDR1 reads ENHRY; CDR2 reads SYGVKD. The ends were cut back, 6 bases at V and 6 bases at J, with 15 bases in the middle.

The count of this clonotype is one. The chain carries TRBV12-3 or TRBV12-4 and TRBJ2-5; TRBD2 matches at 8 bases. The trim removed 6 bases at V and 3 bases at J, leaving 6 bases unmatched. The CDR3 extends over 14 amino acids. The CDR3 bases are TGTGCCAGCAGCCGCGGGGGGTTAGAAGAGACCCAGTACTTC. Translation: CASSRGGLEETQYF.

The J gene is TRBJ1-6, the V gene TRBV28, with D perhaps TRBD1 (5 bases). The V end lost 3 bases, the J end lost 8 bases, and 29 bases lay between the germline ends. Germline CDR1 and CDR2: MDHEN and SYDVKM. This CDR3 region has 20 residues. The CDR3 nucleotides read TGTGCCAGCAGTTTGAGAGCAGGGTTTTCTGACCAACAACTCCATTCACCCCTCCACTTT. It specifies CASSLRAGFSDQQLHSPLHF.

Only one count was recorded for this clonotype. The rearrangement links TRBV7-9 to TRBJ2-7; the match to TRBD2 covers 10 bases. In germline, CDR1 is SEHNR, CDR2 FQNEAQ (reference sequence). There are 12 residues in the CDR3. V lost 4 bases and J lost 9; bases outside the gene matches: 3. The CDR3 region has the DNA TGTGCCAGCAGCTCGACTAGCGGGTGGCAGTACTTC. This codes for CASSSTSGWQYF.

This clonotype was counted a few times. This chain uses TRBV6-6 with TRBJ1-2; 7 bases align to TRBD1. The V segment lost 5 bases and the J segment 3 bases; nucleotides outside the gene matches: 3. Germline CDR1 reads MNHNY; CDR2 reads SVGAGI (reference sequence). This CDR3 contains 13 residues. CDR3 sequence reads: CASSLDRHYGYTF. The CDR3, as DNA: TGTGCCAGCAGTCTGGACAGGCACTATGGCTACACCTTC.

This sequence joins TRBV9 and TRBJ2-5, with D possibly matching TRBD2 (5 bases). The CDR3 covers 14 residues. The ends were cut back, 0 bases at V and 7 bases at J, with 13 bases in the middle. Per germline, CDR1 SGDLS and CDR2 YYNGEE. The CDR3 here is CASSVVPSSRTQYF. As DNA, the CDR3 is TGTGCCAGCAGCGTAGTACCGTCTAGCCGGACCCAGTACTTC.

This clonotype was observed a few times. V usage is TRBV30 and J usage is TRBJ1-6; 8 nucleotides match TRBD1. The CDR3 is made up of 14 amino acids. Unmatched junction bases numbered 9, after V lost 5 bases and J lost 9 bases. Germline V gives CDR1 GTSNPN, CDR2 SVGIG (reference sequence). CDR3 sequence reads: CAWGQGLLGSPLHF. The CDR3 DNA is TGTGCCTGGGGACAGGGACTACTCGGTTCACCCCTCCACTTT.

This clonotype showed up just once. The chain couples TRBV18 to TRBJ2-7; D call uncertain. Germline V gene sequence: CDR1 KGHSH, CDR2 LQKENI. The V gene lost 4 bases and the J gene lost 2 bases, with 15 bases spanning the gap. The length of the CDR3 is 15 residues. CDR3 amino acids: CASSRAGPPAYEQYF. The CDR3 coding sequence is TGTGCCAGCTCACGTGCCGGACCTCCTGCCTACGAGCAGTACTTC.

This clonotype was observed a few times. This chain links TRBV5-5 with TRBJ1-1, with D maybe TRBD1 (6 bases). Germline V gives CDR1 SGHKS, CDR2 YYEKEE (reference sequence). The length of the CDR3 is 15 residues. The V end lost 4 bases, the J end lost 6 bases, and 19 bases lay between the germline ends. In DNA, the CDR3 is TGTGCCAGCAGCCGCGGACACAGGGATGTATCTGAAGCTTTCTTT. Translation: CASSRGHRDVSEAFF.

This sequence joins TRBV4-1 and TRBJ1-3, with D tentatively TRBD1 (5 bases). The CDR3 consists of 17 residues. Trimming left V 4 bases short and J 0 bases short, with 16 bases between. The V gene's germline CDR1 is MGHRA and CDR2 YSYEKL. The CDR3, as DNA: TGCGCCAGCAGCCCCCGGGGGGGGAGTCTCTCTGGAAACACCATATATTTT. This encodes CASSPRGGSLSGNTIYF.

This chain joins TRBV28 and TRBJ2-1; 10 positions agree with TRBD1. The length of the CDR3 is 14 residues. V was pared by 8 bases and J by 9 bases, with 10 bases of the junction left unmatched. From germline, CDR1 is MDHEN and CDR2 SYDVKM. The CDR3 here is CASPRTGGGGEQFF. DNA of the CDR3: TGTGCCAGCCCGAGGACAGGGGGAGGTGGTGAGCAGTTCTTC.

V gene TRBV5-1 combines with J gene TRBJ2-3; 10 bases map to TRBD2. The V segment lost 0 bases and the J segment 2 bases; nucleotides outside the gene matches: 6. This CDR3 comprises 17 residues. Germline assignment: CDR1 SGHRS and CDR2 YFSETQ. CDR3: CASSLASSGGHTDTQYF. The CDR3 DNA reads as TGCGCCAGCAGCTTGGCCTCTAGCGGGGGACACACAGATACGCAGTATTTT.

This clonotype was picked up a small number of times. The genes are TRBV24-1 and TRBJ2-1; TRBD2 matches 10 bases. CDR1 is KGHDR, CDR2 SFDVKD, per germline. V shed 4 bases and J 9 bases; nucleotides not matched to a gene: 8. The length of the CDR3 is 15 residues. CDR3 nucleotide sequence: TGTGCCACCAGTGAAGGTAGCGGGGGGCGGTTTGAGCAGTTCTTC. This translates into CATSEGSGGRFEQFF.

This clonotype showed up just once. The chain uses TRBV10-1 and TRBJ2-2, with TRBD2 matching over 14 bases. V lost 6 bases and J lost 0; bases outside the gene matches: 6. Per germline, CDR1 WNHNN and CDR2 SYGVQD (reference sequence). The CDR3 has 18 amino acids. Here the CDR3 DNA reads TGCGCCAGCAGGCCGGGACTAGCGGGGGCCTCGAACACCGGGGAGCTGTTTTTT. This codes for CASRPGLAGASNTGELFF.

This clonotype was counted many times. An end of the junction differs from the germline gene, which may be a read error. The chain is built from TRBV7-2 and TRBJ2-7; D is perhaps TRBD1 or TRBD2 (5 bases each). Germline V CDR1 and CDR2: SGHTA, FQGNSA. There are 13 residues in the CDR3. The CDR3 DNA is TGCGCCAGCAGCTTGGAGGCAGGGTACGAGCAGTACTTC. Protein: CASSLEAGYEQYF.

As to this clonotype: A read error may be the cause here, since a much bigger clone is one base away. The chain couples TRBV6-1 to TRBJ2-1; the match to TRBD2 covers 12 bases. The junction had 3 bases not matched to a gene; V was cut back by 6 bases and J by 6 bases. The CDR3 contains 14 residues. Germline V CDR1 and CDR2: MNHNS, SASEGT. The CDR3 protein is CASRPSGGANEQFF. In DNA form, the CDR3 reads TGTGCCAGCAGGCCTAGCGGGGGGGCCAATGAGCAGTTCTTC.

The gene calls are TRBV5-1 and TRBJ2-1; TRBD2 agrees at 7 bases. Looked up from germline, CDR1 is SGHRS and CDR2 is YFSETQ. V trimming: 0 bases; J trimming: 4 bases; junction bases outside the gene matches: 4. CDR3 size: 15 residues. The CDR3 protein is CASSLGASGYNEQFF. CDR3 DNA sequence: TGCGCCAGCAGCTTGGGGGCTAGCGGTTACAATGAGCAGTTCTTC.